This T cell receptor (beta chain) was retrieved from a study of Graves' ophthalmopathy and Graves' hyperthyroidism (dated by TCRdb to the late 2010s). At the level of the whole study: Peripheral blood was collected at initial diagnosis, before any treatment. The study used signatures of the TCR beta repertoire to tell Graves' ophthalmopathy apart from Graves' hyperthyroidism and to predict which patients would progress to ophthalmopathy. In total, 135 blood samples were TCR-sequenced: roughly 45 ophthalmopathy, approximately 75 hyperthyroidism and around 17 hyperthyroidism-to-ophthalmopathy patients. To explore V-J signatures that distinguish ophthalmopathy from hyperthyroidism, a discovery set of around 100 patients was enrolled, made up of around 40 with ophthalmopathy and some 56 with stable hyperthyroidism. For independent validation, a separate cohort was made up of approximately 19 hyperthyroidism patients plus 17 patients who later progressed from hyperthyroidism to ophthalmopathy. T-cell repertoires of thyroid tissue and blood were compared in more than 5 hyperthyroidism patients. Following sample collection, hyperthyroidism patients were given methimazole at a starting dose of 30 mg daily, and ophthalmopathy patients were given high-dose intravenous methylprednisolone. The investigation overall reported the following: Ophthalmopathy was separated from stable hyperthyroidism by the 13-signature model with roughly 90% sensitivity and approximately 84% specificity in cross-validation and with 80%/75% in the test set. In validation, the model predicted ophthalmopathy progression with nearly 71% sensitivity and roughly 72% specificity; 12 predicted patients were CT-confirmed with GO in a median of 6.5 months. Sample size was not predetermined statistically, and investigators were not blinded to group allocation. Most of the expanded thyroid clonotypes with a frequency above 0.001 were also detected in blood, and it was suggested that the thyroid immune response may be reflected by blood repertoires.

Concerning this clonotype: The clone's antigen remains unknown. Base-call qualities are not available, and no considerably larger clone is one nucleotide away.

For repertoire sequencing, TCR beta CDR3 regions were amplified from RNA transcripts. A first-round RT-PCR used HTBI primers with the Qiagen OneStep RT-PCR kit, followed by a second-round multiplex PCR, size selection and purification. Libraries were sequenced paired-end with 100 bp reads on an Illumina HiSeq2000. The published analysis was carried out like this. SOAPnuke was used to process the reads, removing any read that contained adapters or uncalled bases, had a mean Phred below 15, or lacked an exact match to the constant primer or identifier. COPE v1.2.5 was used to merge the high-quality paired reads. Each unique nucleotide sequence was defined as a clonotype, and clonotypes were aligned to IMGT TRB V, D and J references with MiTCR v1.1. Only V-J combinations with frequency above 0.0001 were analysed, covering 99% to 99.2% of repertoires. For each V-J combination, a TCR clonal expansion and chaos score was defined as F50 clonal expansion divided by the chaos observed in the TCRdist matrix. Features were reduced by Welch's t-statistics and random forest to some 13 V-J combinations, which fed a naive Bayes classifier. The Morisita-Horn index was used to measure how similar the thyroid and blood repertoires were. TCRdb cleaned the public reads at Q25 with fastp, built clones with MiXCR and kept in-frame beta chains. Each entry merges the rows of one CDR3 protein and shows their most common DNA and genes. For this entry, the V and J calls and clone size follow TCRdb and not the study's own pipeline. A total of 23,000 or so distinct CDR3 sequences appear in this sample, approximately 48% of them only once. The ten largest make up around 6.4% of the sample.

A patient counted as having stable hyperthyroidism if there was no progression to ophthalmopathy within 18 months of follow-up. The hyperthyroidism patients were 18 to 65 years old and newly diagnosed, with a disease duration of less than 2 months. Patients were excluded if they had other autoimmune diseases, uncontrolled infections, pregnancy or lactation. Clinical symptoms, serum thyroxine, TRAb, thyroid ultrasound and orbital computed tomography formed the basis of the diagnosis. Ficoll-Paque density gradient centrifugation was used to isolate PBMCs from 8.5 to 10 ml of fresh peripheral blood. Trizol reagent was used to extract the total RNA, and its quality was then checked on an Agilent 2100 Bioanalyzer. This clonotype was sampled from an adult woman with stable Graves' hyperthyroidism. Sample: peripheral blood.

The CDR3: CAISESYSGTGNGYTF. The DNA is as follows: TGTGCCATCAGTGAGTCCTACTCCGGGACAGGGAATGGCTACACCTTC. The chain was built from TRBV10-3 and TRBJ1-2; a stretch of 9 junction bases matches TRBD1. Its CDR3 holds 16 amino acids, cysteine through phenylalanine. Only the CDR3 part of the read is kept: 48 bases, read in frame from the first base. In the germline V gene, CDR1 corresponds to ENHRY and CDR2 to SYGVKD. After removal of 0 bases from V and 6 bases from J, the junction retains 8 bases not matched to a gene.